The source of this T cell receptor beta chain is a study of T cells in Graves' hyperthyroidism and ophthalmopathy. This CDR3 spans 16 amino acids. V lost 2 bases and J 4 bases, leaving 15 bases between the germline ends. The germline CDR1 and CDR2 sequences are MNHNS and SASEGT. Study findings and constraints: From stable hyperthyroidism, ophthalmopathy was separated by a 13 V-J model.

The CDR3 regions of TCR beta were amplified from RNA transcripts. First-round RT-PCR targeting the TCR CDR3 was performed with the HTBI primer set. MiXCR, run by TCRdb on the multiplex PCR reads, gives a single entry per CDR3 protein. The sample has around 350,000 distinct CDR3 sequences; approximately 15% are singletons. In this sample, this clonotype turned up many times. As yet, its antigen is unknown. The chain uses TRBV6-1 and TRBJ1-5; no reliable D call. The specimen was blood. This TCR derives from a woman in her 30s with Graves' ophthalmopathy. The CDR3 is CASSERVLAGNQPQHF. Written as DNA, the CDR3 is TGTGCCAGCAGTGAAAGGGTTTTGGCGGGGAATCAGCCCCAGCATTTT.